What follows is one TCR beta chain and its context. The antigen remains unidentified. RNA served as the template for amplifying TCR beta CDR3 regions. The first round was an RT-PCR with HTBI primers, and the second round was a multiplex PCR. Each CDR3 protein is one row after TCRdb ran MiXCR on the multiplex PCR reads. The sample has hundreds of thousands of distinct CDR3 sequences; 13% to 15% are singletons. This entry belongs to a study of Graves' ophthalmopathy and Graves' hyperthyroidism. Overall study context: Peripheral blood samples were taken at initial diagnosis, before any treatment. Findings and limits, study-wide: With a specificity of 72.22% and a sensitivity of 60% to 71%, the model predicted ophthalmopathy progression. Most expanded clonotypes in thyroid above 0.001 frequency also showed up in blood.

This clonotype was obtained from a woman between 25 and 40 years old with Graves' ophthalmopathy. Sequencing used blood.

The CDR3 region has the DNA TGCGCCAGCAGCTTGGAGGTCAGTCGCGAGCAGTACTTC. It yields the protein CASSLEVSREQYF. The rearrangement uses TRBV5-1 and TRBJ2-7; no clear D gene. Germline values: CDR1 SGHRS, CDR2 YFSETQ. This CDR3 contains 13 residues. Trimming took 0 bases from V and 6 from J, leaving 10 bases between them. Complete variable domain (other parts from reference TRBV5-1 and TRBJ2-7): KAGVTQTPRYLIKTRGQQVTLSCSPISGHRSVSWYQQTPGQGLQFLFEYFSETQRNKGNFPGRFSGRQFSNSRSEMNVSTLELGDSALYLCASSLEVSREQYFGPGTRLTVT.